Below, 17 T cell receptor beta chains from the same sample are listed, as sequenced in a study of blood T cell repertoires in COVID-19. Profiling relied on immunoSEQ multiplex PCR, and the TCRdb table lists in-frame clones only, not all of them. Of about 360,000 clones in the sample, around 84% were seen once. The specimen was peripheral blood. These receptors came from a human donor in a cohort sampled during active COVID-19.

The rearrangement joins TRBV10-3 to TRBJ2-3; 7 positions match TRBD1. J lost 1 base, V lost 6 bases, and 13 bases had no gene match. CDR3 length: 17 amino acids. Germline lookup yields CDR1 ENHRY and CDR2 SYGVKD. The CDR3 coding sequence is TGTGCCATCAGAGACGCCACAGACAGGGATGGCACAGATACGCAGTATTTT. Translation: CAIRDATDRDGTDTQYF.

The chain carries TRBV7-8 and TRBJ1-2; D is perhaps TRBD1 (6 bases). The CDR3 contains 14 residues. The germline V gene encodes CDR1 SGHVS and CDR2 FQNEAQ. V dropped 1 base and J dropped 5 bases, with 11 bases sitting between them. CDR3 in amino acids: CASSLEQGPYGYTF. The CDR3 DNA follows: TGTGCCAGCAGCTTAGAGCAGGGGCCATATGGCTACACCTTC.

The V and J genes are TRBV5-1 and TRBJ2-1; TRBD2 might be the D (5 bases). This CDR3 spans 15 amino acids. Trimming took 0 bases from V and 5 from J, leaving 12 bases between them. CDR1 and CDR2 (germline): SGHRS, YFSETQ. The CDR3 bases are TGCGCCAGCAGCTTGGGTCTAGCCTCAAACAATGAGCAGTTCTTC. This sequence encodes CASSLGLASNNEQFF. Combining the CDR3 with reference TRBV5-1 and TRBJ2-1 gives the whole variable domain KAGVTQTPRYLIKTRGQQVTLSCSPISGHRSVSWYQQTPGQGLQFLFEYFSETQRNKGNFPGRFSGRQFSNSRSEMNVSTLELGDSALYLCASSLGLASNNEQFFGPGTRLTVL.

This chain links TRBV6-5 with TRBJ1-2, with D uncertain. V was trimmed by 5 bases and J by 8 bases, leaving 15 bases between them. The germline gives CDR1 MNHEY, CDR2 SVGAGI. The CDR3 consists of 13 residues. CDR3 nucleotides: TGTGCCAGCAGTCCTGGGAGGGCTAAAGGCTACACCTTC. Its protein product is CASSPGRAKGYTF.

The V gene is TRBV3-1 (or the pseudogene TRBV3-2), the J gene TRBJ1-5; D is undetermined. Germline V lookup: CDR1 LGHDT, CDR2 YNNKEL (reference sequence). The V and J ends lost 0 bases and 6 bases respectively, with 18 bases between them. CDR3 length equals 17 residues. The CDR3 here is CASSQDSGSALGQPQHF. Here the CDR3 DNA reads TGTGCCAGCAGCCAAGATTCCGGCAGTGCCCTAGGTCAGCCCCAGCATTTT.

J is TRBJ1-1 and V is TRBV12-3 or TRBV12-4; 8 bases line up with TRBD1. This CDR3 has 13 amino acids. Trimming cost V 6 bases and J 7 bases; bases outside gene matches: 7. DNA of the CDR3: TGTGCCAGCAGAACACAGGGGGGGGGTGAAGCTTTCTTT. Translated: CASRTQGGGEAFF.

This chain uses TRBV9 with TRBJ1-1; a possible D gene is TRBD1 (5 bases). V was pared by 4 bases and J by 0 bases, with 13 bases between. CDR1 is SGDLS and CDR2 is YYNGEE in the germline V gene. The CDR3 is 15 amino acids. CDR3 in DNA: TGTGCCAGCAGCCCCCCCAGGGCGGTGAACACTGAAGCTTTCTTT. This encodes CASSPPRAVNTEAFF.

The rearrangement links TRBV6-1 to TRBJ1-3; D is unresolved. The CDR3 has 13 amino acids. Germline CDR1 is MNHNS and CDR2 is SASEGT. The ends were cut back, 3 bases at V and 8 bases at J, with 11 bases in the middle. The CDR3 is CASSDGERDTIYF. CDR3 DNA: TGTGCCAGCAGTGATGGAGAACGGGACACCATATATTTT.

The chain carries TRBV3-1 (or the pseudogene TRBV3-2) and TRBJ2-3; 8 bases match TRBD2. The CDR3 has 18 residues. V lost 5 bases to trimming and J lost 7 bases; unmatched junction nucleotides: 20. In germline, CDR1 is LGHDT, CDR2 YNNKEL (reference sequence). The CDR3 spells CASSSFQRAGVGGHTQYF. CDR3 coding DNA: TGTGCCAGCAGCAGTTTTCAGCGAGCGGGAGTTGGGGGGCATACGCAGTATTTT.

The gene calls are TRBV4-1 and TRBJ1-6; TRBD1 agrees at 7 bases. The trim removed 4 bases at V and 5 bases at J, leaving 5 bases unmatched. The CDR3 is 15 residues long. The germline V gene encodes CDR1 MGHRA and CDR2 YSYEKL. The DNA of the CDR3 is TGCGCCAGCAGCCGGGGTGGGACAGATAATTCACCCCTCCACTTT. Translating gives CASSRGGTDNSPLHF.

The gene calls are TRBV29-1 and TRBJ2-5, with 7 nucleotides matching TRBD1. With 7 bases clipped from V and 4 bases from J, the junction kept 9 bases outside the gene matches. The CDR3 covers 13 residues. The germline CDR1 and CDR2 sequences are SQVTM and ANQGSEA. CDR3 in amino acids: CSATTGSVETQYF. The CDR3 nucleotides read TGCAGCGCAACGACAGGGTCGGTAGAGACCCAGTACTTC.

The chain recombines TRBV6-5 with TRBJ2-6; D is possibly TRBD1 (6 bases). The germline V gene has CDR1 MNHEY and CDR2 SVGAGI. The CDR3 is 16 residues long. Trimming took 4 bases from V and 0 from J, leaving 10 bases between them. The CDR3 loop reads CASSWTVISGANVLTF. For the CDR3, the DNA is TGTGCCAGCAGTTGGACAGTGATCTCTGGGGCCAACGTCCTGACTTTC.

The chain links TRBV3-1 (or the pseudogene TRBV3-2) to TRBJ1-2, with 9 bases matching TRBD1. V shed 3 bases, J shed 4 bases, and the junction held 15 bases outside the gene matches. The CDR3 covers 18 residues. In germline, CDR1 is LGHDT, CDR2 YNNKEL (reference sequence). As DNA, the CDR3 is TGTGCCAGCAGCCAGAGCTCAGATCAAGGACAGGGGCGCTATGGCTACACCTTC. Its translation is CASSQSSDQGQGRYGYTF.

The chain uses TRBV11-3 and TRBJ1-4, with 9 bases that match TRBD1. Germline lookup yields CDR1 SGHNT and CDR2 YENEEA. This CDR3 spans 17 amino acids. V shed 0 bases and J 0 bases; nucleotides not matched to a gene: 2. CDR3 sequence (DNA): TGTGCCAGCAGCTTAGACGACAGGGGGGCAACTAATGAAAAACTGTTTTTT. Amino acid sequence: CASSLDDRGATNEKLFF.

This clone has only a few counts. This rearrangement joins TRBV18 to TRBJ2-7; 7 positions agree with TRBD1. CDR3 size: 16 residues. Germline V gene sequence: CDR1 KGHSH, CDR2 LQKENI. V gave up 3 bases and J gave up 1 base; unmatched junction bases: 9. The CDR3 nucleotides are TGTGCCAGCTCACCTCTCGACAGGGTAGGGTCCTACGAGCAGTACTTC. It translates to CASSPLDRVGSYEQYF.

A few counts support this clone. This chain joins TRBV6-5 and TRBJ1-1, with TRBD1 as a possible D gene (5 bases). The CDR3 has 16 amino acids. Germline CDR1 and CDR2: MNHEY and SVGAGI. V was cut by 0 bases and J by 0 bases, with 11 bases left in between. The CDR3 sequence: CASSYSGGFLNTEAFF. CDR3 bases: TGTGCCAGCAGTTACTCGGGGGGATTCTTGAACACTGAAGCTTTCTTT.

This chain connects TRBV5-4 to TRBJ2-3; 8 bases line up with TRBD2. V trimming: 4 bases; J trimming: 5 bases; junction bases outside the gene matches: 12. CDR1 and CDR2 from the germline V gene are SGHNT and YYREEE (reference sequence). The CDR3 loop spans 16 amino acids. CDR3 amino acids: CASSPGIGGARDTQYF. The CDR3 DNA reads TGTGCCAGCAGCCCGGGAATCGGGGGGGCGAGAGATACGCAGTATTTT.